Sequencing of this TCR beta chain was carried out in a study of vaccination effects on CD4 cells after COVID-19. Study-wide context: Post-vaccine sampling occurred a median 72 days after the second dose.

Before sequencing took place, the ViraFEST assay used viral peptide pools to expand antigen-specific CD4+ T cells. Culturing for 9 to 10 days preceded CD4+ T cell isolation. Each participant was given two doses of one vaccine (BNT162b2 or mRNA-1273). The vaccine recipients had no prior SARS-CoV-2 infection, with negative nucleocapsid antibodies. In culture with about 9.7 IU/ml IL-2 and around 10 ug/ml peptides, PBMC were grown at a few million per well. The CDR3 length is 12 residues. V was trimmed by 4 bases and J by 7 bases, leaving 10 bases between them. In regard to this clone: Its cognate antigen is unknown.

Using immunoSEQ multiplex PCR, the repertoire was profiled, and TCRdb retains in-frame clones only, with some absent. Of some 30,000 clones in the sample, 80% to 85% were seen once. The receptor's source is a human donor who received a COVID-19 vaccine. Some clones in this sample may be carry-over from other donors' samples. The V call is TRBV12-3 or TRBV12-4, the J call TRBJ1-1; tentative D call: TRBD1 (5 bases). Here the sequenced sample was CD4+ T cells from PBMCs cultured with SARS-CoV-2 spike peptides, taken after COVID-19 vaccination. CDR3 protein: CASSSDGGEAFF. The CDR3 DNA reads as TGTGCCAGCAGTTCAGACGGGGGTGAAGCTTTCTTT.